These 3 T cell receptor beta chains share one sample of origin, sequenced in a study of regulatory T cells in long-lasting Graves disease. Combining iRepertoire HTBI primers with Arm-PCR of CDR3 regions, the authors built TCR beta libraries. TCRdb called the multiplex PCR reads again in MiXCR, with one record for every CDR3 protein. The data contain under 300,000 distinct CDR3 sequences, 15% to 20% of them seen just once; the ten biggest clones take up 14%. Time point given: newly diagnosed GD, antithyroid drugs for less than 3 months. PBMCs provided the RNA from which the TCR library was made. This sample also belongs to another study, concerning T cells in Graves' hyperthyroidism and ophthalmopathy.

The sequences come from peripheral blood mononuclear cells (PBMCs), collected at new diagnosis, from a patient treated with antithyroid drugs. These receptors were taken from a woman aged 25 to 45 with Graves disease.

This clonotype appeared many times. The chain has TRBV2 and TRBJ1-5; D not resolved. The V end was cut by 4 bases, the J end by 5 bases, with 15 bases between. Germline V gives CDR1 SNHLY, CDR2 FYNNEI. The CDR3 contains 15 residues. In DNA, the CDR3 is TGTGCCAGCAGTGGAAGAGAGGGTACAGATCAGCCCCAGCATTTT. This translates into CASSGREGTDQPQHF. The complete variable domain, with remaining parts taken from reference TRBV2 and TRBJ1-5, reads EPEVTQTPSHQVTQMGQEVILRCVPISNHLYFYWYRQILGQKVEFLVSFYNNEISEKSEIFDDQFSVERPDGSNFTLKIRSTKLEDSAMYFCASSGREGTDQPQHFGDGTRLSIL.

The chain has TRBV10-3 and TRBJ1-5; the D gene is possibly TRBD1 (5 bases). This CDR3 comprises 13 residues. V shed 5 bases and J shed 9 bases, with 14 bases lying between them. Germline V gene data show CDR1 as ENHRY and CDR2 as SYGVKD. The CDR3 coding sequence is TGTGCCATCAGTCTCGGGGCCCGGGGGCCCCAGCATTTT. It yields the protein CAISLGARGPQHF.

This clonotype was counted ten times or more. The CDR3 here is CASSRVSAPYEQYF. CDR3 DNA: TGTGCCAGCAGCCGAGTGTCGGCTCCCTACGAGCAGTACTTC. The genes are TRBV11-2 and TRBJ2-7; unclear D gene. CDR1 and CDR2 from the germline V gene are SGHAT and FQNNGV. V lost 5 bases and J 2 bases, leaving 13 bases between the germline ends. The CDR3 extends over 14 amino acids. Full variable domain (outside the CDR3, taken from reference TRBV11-2 and TRBJ2-7): EAGVAQSPRYKIIEKRQSVAFWCNPISGHATLYWYQQILGQGPKLLIQFQNNGVVDDSQLPKDRFSAERLKGVDSTLKIQPAKLEDSAVYLCASSRVSAPYEQYFGPGTRLTVT.